This T cell receptor (beta chain) was sequenced for a study of graft-versus-host responses after intestinal transplantation. Study-wide points: The authors found GvH clones in recipient marrow, some appearing first in ileum or blood.

The CDR3 runs 16 residues. Germline V gene lookup returns CDR1 SNHLY and CDR2 FYNNEI. Trimming at V came to 3 bases and at J to 5 bases, leaving 10 bases not matched to a gene. Libraries were prepared by immunoSEQ multiplex PCR; TCRdb keeps only in-frame clonotypes and omits some of them. Altogether about 85,000 clones are present, about four fifths being singletons, with the ten largest covering 17%. This clone was found a few times. Its target is unknown. The clonotype was recovered from a human donor who received an intestinal transplant. The rearrangement links TRBV2 to TRBJ2-5, with 9 bases fitting TRBD1. The input for sequencing was unstimulated CD8+ T cells sorted from spleen or lymph node cells, taken before intestinal transplant. In DNA, the CDR3 is TGTGCCAGCAGTGAGTACGGGACAGGGCGCGTCGAGACCCAGTACTTC. It encodes CASSEYGTGRVETQYF.